This T cell receptor beta chain was sequenced for a study of blood T cells in healthy people across ages. Notes on the study in general: As age increased, TCR beta diversity per million T cells fell in a roughly linear fashion.

For the second PCR, which ran for 7 to 11 cycles, a sample-barcoded 5' primer and a J-beta primer mix were used. TCRdb reanalysed the 5' RACE reads using MiXCR and keeps one entry per CDR3 protein. This sample has 600,000 to 1,000,000 distinct CDR3 sequences, with 58% found just once. Points on this clonotype: Its antigen is unidentified. The junction departs from the called germline gene at one end, perhaps through a read error.

The CDR3 runs 13 residues. In germline, CDR1 is SGHRS, CDR2 YFSETQ. The gene calls are TRBV5-1 and TRBJ2-1, with D tentatively TRBD2 (5 bases). The sequenced material came from blood. This receptor was obtained from a man aged 25 to 40 in good health. The CDR3 nucleotides read TGCGCCAGCAGCGTCGACGACTACTATGAGCAGTTCTTC. Amino acids: CASSVDDYYEQFF.